Presented here are 23 T cell receptor beta chains from one specimen sequenced in a study of blood T cell repertoires in COVID-19. Sequencing was performed with immunoSEQ multiplex PCR; in TCRdb, only in-frame clones are kept and a portion is missing. The data contain about 170,000 clones, approximately 84% of them singletons. The specimen was peripheral blood. These receptors came from a human donor with acute or convalescent COVID-19. The donor label of this sample is uncertain.

The genes are TRBV10-3 and TRBJ2-7; maybe TRBD1 (8 bases). V lost 7 bases, J lost 2 bases, and 15 bases lay in between. Germline V gene sequence: CDR1 ENHRY, CDR2 SYGVKD. The CDR3 is made up of 14 amino acids. The DNA for the CDR3 is TGTGCCATCAATCAACAGGGGGGGGCCTACGAGCAGTACTTC. This codes for CAINQQGGAYEQYF.

The chain employs TRBV28 and TRBJ1-2; TRBD1 is a possible D gene (6 bases). Between the trimmed V and J ends, which lost 5 bases and 8 bases, there was a span of 27 bases. Germline assignment: CDR1 MDHEN and CDR2 SYDVKM. The CDR3 has 17 amino acids. CDR3 protein: CASSPPLTTGPGNGYTF. Written as DNA, the CDR3 is TGTGCCAGCAGTCCCCCTCTGACTACAGGGCCTGGGAACGGCTACACCTTC.

This clone was observed once. The rearrangement uses TRBV19 and TRBJ1-2; 10 bases fit TRBD1. Trimming cost V 4 bases and J 3 bases; bases outside gene matches: 5. The CDR3 runs to 15 residues. The V gene's germline CDR1 is LNHDA and CDR2 SQIVND (reference sequence). For the CDR3, the DNA is TGTGCCAGTAGTAGGACAGGGGGAATTGACTATGGCTACACCTTC. Protein product: CASSRTGGIDYGYTF. Supplemented by reference TRBV19 and TRBJ1-2, the full variable domain reads DGGITQSPKYLFRKEGQNVTLSCEQNLNHDAMYWYRQDPGQGLRLIYYSQIVNDFQKGDIAEGYSVSREKKESFPLTVTSAQKNPTAFYLCASSRTGGIDYGYTFGSGTRLTVV.

CDR3 sequence (DNA): TGTGCCAGTAGTGGGCAGGGGAGACAGCCCCAGCATTTT. It encodes CASSGQGRQPQHF. The chain combines TRBV19 with TRBJ1-5; possible D gene TRBD1, 6 bases. CDR1 is LNHDA and CDR2 is SQIVND in the germline V gene (reference sequence). V lost 5 bases, J lost 7 bases, and 12 bases lay in between. The CDR3 has 13 residues. Full variable domain (remainder filled in from reference TRBV19 and TRBJ1-5): DGGITQSPKYLFRKEGQNVTLSCEQNLNHDAMYWYRQDPGQGLRLIYYSQIVNDFQKGDIAEGYSVSREKKESFPLTVTSAQKNPTAFYLCASSGQGRQPQHFGDGTRLSIL.

The chain combines TRBV3-1 (or the pseudogene TRBV3-2) with TRBJ2-5; 11 bases match TRBD1. V lost 7 bases, J lost 5 bases, and 12 bases stayed unmatched. Germline V gene sequence: CDR1 LGHDT, CDR2 YNNKEL (reference sequence). The CDR3 is 16 amino acids. CDR3 coding DNA: TGTGCCAGCACCTCCCCCGGGACAGGGGGATATGAGACCCAGTACTTC. Protein: CASTSPGTGGYETQYF.

The V call is TRBV7-7, the J call TRBJ2-3; D gene ambiguous. This CDR3 has 14 residues. Between the trimmed V and J ends, which lost 2 bases and 2 bases, there was a span of 8 bases. CDR1 SSHAT and CDR2 FNYEAQ come from the germline V gene (reference sequence). CDR3 in DNA: TGTGCCAGCAGCTTAAACAGCCCCACAGATACGCAGTATTTT. The encoded protein is CASSLNSPTDTQYF.

CDR3 DNA sequence: TGCGCCAGCAGGAGGACAGGGGGCGATCTGGACTATGGCTACACCTTC. As protein: CASRRTGGDLDYGYTF. This rearrangement joins TRBV5-1 to TRBJ1-2; 11 bases fit TRBD1. Looked up from germline, CDR1 is SGHRS and CDR2 is YFSETQ. This CDR3 comprises 16 residues. With 5 bases clipped from V and 3 bases from J, the junction kept 9 bases outside the gene matches.

The rearrangement joins TRBV19 to TRBJ1-5, with a weak D call TRBD1 (5 bases). Germline values: CDR1 LNHDA, CDR2 SQIVND (reference sequence). Deletions cut 0 bases from V and 7 bases from J, with 13 bases between. CDR3 length: 15 amino acids. The CDR3 reads CASSIDGQGGQPQHF. The CDR3 bases are TGTGCCAGTAGTATAGATGGTCAGGGAGGGCAGCCCCAGCATTTT.

The chain joins TRBV6-5 to TRBJ1-2, with 7 positions matching TRBD1. Germline CDR1 and CDR2: MNHEY and SVGAGI. The trim removed 8 bases at V and 8 bases at J, leaving 8 bases unmatched. There are 12 residues in the CDR3. The DNA for the CDR3 is TGTGCCAGCGGACAGGCCCTGGGAGGCTACACCTTC. Residues: CASGQALGGYTF.

This chain uses TRBV11-1 with TRBJ2-7, with TRBD2 matching over 9 bases. This CDR3 is 14 amino acids long. The trim removed 5 bases at V and 3 bases at J, leaving 5 bases unmatched. The germline V gene encodes CDR1 SGHAT and CDR2 FQDESV (reference sequence). CDR3 in DNA: TGTGCCAGCAGCATTTCTAGCGGGGACTACGAGCAGTACTTC. Amino acids: CASSISSGDYEQYF.

The genes are TRBV10-2 and TRBJ2-2, with 8 bases aligning to TRBD2. The CDR3 contains 16 residues. The ends lost 5 bases at V and 0 bases at J; junction bases unmatched: 5. Looked up from germline, CDR1 is WSHSY and CDR2 is SAAADI. The DNA for the CDR3 is TGCGCCAGCAGTCCTAGCGGGCGGGCGAACACCGGGGAGCTGTTTTTT. Amino acids: CASSPSGRANTGELFF.

V usage is TRBV9 and J usage is TRBJ1-2; tentative D call: TRBD1 (5 bases). The CDR3 consists of 14 residues. V was trimmed by 4 bases and J by 4 bases, leaving 14 bases between them. Per the germline V gene, CDR1 is SGDLS and CDR2 is YYNGEE. This chain's CDR3 is CASSPRTDTYGYTF. The CDR3 nucleotides are TGTGCCAGCAGCCCTCGGACGGACACCTATGGCTACACCTTC.

This rearrangement joins TRBV9 to TRBJ2-1, with 9 nucleotides matching TRBD2. Germline V gene data show CDR1 as SGDLS and CDR2 as YYNGEE. V gave up 5 bases and J gave up 0 bases; unmatched junction bases: 12. The CDR3 sequence is 18 residues long. DNA for the CDR3: TGTGCCAGCAGGGTCCGGGGAGCGGGGGGTCGCTCCTACAATGAGCAGTTCTTC. Translated, it gives CASRVRGAGGRSYNEQFF. The variable domain in full, completed from reference TRBV9 and TRBJ2-1, reads DSGVTQTPKHLITATGQRVTLRCSPRSGDLSVYWYQQSLDQGLQFLIQYYNGEERAKGNILERFSAQQFPDLHSELNLSSLELGDSALYFCASRVRGAGGRSYNEQFFGPGTRLTVL.

The chain has TRBV19 and TRBJ2-7, with a possible D match to TRBD2 (6 bases). Germline assignment: CDR1 LNHDA and CDR2 SQIVND (reference sequence). The CDR3 sequence is 15 residues long. Between the trimmed V and J ends, which lost 1 base and 3 bases, there was a span of 13 bases. CDR3 in DNA: TGTGCCAGTAGTATAGTTGGCGGGAACAACTACGAGCAGTACTTC. This gives the protein CASSIVGGNNYEQYF. Looking up the rest from reference TRBV19 and TRBJ2-7 gives the full variable domain: DGGITQSPKYLFRKEGQNVTLSCEQNLNHDAMYWYRQDPGQGLRLIYYSQIVNDFQKGDIAEGYSVSREKKESFPLTVTSAQKNPTAFYLCASSIVGGNNYEQYFGPGTRLTVT.

This clone was counted between two and nine times. This chain connects TRBV30 to TRBJ2-7, with D maybe TRBD2 (6 bases). Germline assignment: CDR1 GTSNPN and CDR2 SVGIG (reference sequence). Trimming stripped 6 bases from V and 2 bases from J, with 17 bases between. This CDR3 has 14 amino acids. The CDR3, as DNA: TGTGCCTGCAAGTGGCGGGAATCACCCTACGAGCAGTACTTC. Translation gives CACKWRESPYEQYF.

The genes are TRBV6-2 or TRBV6-3 and TRBJ2-1, with 14 bases fitting TRBD2. Trimming at V came to 2 bases and at J to 0 bases, leaving 6 bases not matched to a gene. The CDR3 runs 19 residues. CDR1 and CDR2 from the germline V gene are MNHEY and SVGEGT. In DNA, the CDR3 is TGTGCCAGCAGTTACCTTCGGACTAGCGGGAGGTCCTCCTACAATGAGCAGTTCTTC. It is translated as CASSYLRTSGRSSYNEQFF.

The CDR3 region is CASSPAGGGALSRQYF. Here the CDR3 DNA reads TGTGCCAGCAGCCCGGCGGGCGGGGGAGCTTTATCTAGGCAGTATTTT. The V gene is TRBV5-4, the J gene TRBJ2-3, with 7 bases aligning to TRBD2. The V and J ends lost 4 bases and 11 bases, in that order; junction bases with no gene match: 19. CDR3 length equals 16 residues. Germline-derived CDR1 and CDR2 are SGHNT and YYREEE (reference sequence).

The chain joins TRBV5-6 to TRBJ2-5, with TRBD2 matching over 7 bases. This CDR3 has 14 amino acids. J was trimmed by 1 base and V by 4 bases; bases with no gene match: 4. Germline V gene lookup returns CDR1 SGHDT and CDR2 YYEEEE. CDR3 loop: CASSISGLQETQYF. DNA of the CDR3: TGTGCCAGCAGCATTAGCGGGCTCCAAGAGACCCAGTACTTC. The full variable domain, in which reference TRBV5-6 and TRBJ2-5 provide the parts outside the CDR3, is DAGVTQSPTHLIKTRGQQVTLRCSPKSGHDTVSWYQQALGQGPQFIFQYYEEEERQRGNFPDRFSGHQFPNYSSELNVNALLLGDSALYLCASSISGLQETQYFGPGTRLLVL.

This chain joins TRBV7-2 and TRBJ2-7; TRBD1 might be the D (5 bases). CDR3 length equals 13 residues. V was cut by 4 bases and J by 5 bases, with 12 bases left in between. Germline CDR1 and CDR2: SGHTA and FQGNSA. The CDR3 DNA is TGTGCCAGCAGCTCTACTCTAGGGGACGAGCAGTACTTC. Translating it yields CASSSTLGDEQYF.

The CDR3 sequence is CASINRGRGDTQYF. CDR3 nucleotides: TGTGCCAGCATCAACAGGGGGCGGGGAGATACGCAGTATTTT. The J gene is TRBJ2-3, the V gene TRBV5-4, with 9 positions matching TRBD1. This CDR3 region has 14 residues. The V gene end was trimmed by 6 bases and the J gene end by 5 bases; junction bases not matched to a gene: 7. Germline V gene data show CDR1 as SGHNT and CDR2 as YYREEE (reference sequence).

V and J are TRBV4-1 and TRBJ2-7; D perhaps matches TRBD2 (6 bases). The ends were cut back, 4 bases at V and 0 bases at J, with 13 bases in the middle. The CDR3 is 15 residues long. Germline V lookup: CDR1 MGHRA, CDR2 YSYEKL. CDR3 in DNA: TGCGCCAGCAGCCGGGACCCGGGGGACTCCTACGAGCAGTACTTC. This translates into CASSRDPGDSYEQYF.

This chain links TRBV2 with TRBJ2-1, with TRBD2 identical over 7 bases. The CDR3 has 15 residues. Germline-derived CDR1 and CDR2 are SNHLY and FYNNEI. V lost 7 bases to trimming and J lost 7 bases; unmatched junction nucleotides: 13. This chain's CDR3 is CASILAGGNKNEQFF. In DNA form, the CDR3 reads TGTGCCAGCATATTAGCGGGCGGAAACAAGAATGAGCAGTTCTTC. Combining the CDR3 with reference TRBV2 and TRBJ2-1 gives the whole variable domain EPEVTQTPSHQVTQMGQEVILRCVPISNHLYFYWYRQILGQKVEFLVSFYNNEISEKSEIFDDQFSVERPDGSNFTLKIRSTKLEDSAMYFCASILAGGNKNEQFFGPGTRLTVL.

This chain links TRBV9 with TRBJ2-3; TRBD1 matches 7 bases. The germline V gene has CDR1 SGDLS and CDR2 YYNGEE. The CDR3 contains 14 residues. The V and J ends lost 4 bases and 4 bases, in that order; junction bases with no gene match: 6. CDR3 protein: CASSPQGFADTQYF. For the CDR3, the DNA is TGTGCCAGCAGCCCACAGGGGTTCGCAGATACGCAGTATTTT.